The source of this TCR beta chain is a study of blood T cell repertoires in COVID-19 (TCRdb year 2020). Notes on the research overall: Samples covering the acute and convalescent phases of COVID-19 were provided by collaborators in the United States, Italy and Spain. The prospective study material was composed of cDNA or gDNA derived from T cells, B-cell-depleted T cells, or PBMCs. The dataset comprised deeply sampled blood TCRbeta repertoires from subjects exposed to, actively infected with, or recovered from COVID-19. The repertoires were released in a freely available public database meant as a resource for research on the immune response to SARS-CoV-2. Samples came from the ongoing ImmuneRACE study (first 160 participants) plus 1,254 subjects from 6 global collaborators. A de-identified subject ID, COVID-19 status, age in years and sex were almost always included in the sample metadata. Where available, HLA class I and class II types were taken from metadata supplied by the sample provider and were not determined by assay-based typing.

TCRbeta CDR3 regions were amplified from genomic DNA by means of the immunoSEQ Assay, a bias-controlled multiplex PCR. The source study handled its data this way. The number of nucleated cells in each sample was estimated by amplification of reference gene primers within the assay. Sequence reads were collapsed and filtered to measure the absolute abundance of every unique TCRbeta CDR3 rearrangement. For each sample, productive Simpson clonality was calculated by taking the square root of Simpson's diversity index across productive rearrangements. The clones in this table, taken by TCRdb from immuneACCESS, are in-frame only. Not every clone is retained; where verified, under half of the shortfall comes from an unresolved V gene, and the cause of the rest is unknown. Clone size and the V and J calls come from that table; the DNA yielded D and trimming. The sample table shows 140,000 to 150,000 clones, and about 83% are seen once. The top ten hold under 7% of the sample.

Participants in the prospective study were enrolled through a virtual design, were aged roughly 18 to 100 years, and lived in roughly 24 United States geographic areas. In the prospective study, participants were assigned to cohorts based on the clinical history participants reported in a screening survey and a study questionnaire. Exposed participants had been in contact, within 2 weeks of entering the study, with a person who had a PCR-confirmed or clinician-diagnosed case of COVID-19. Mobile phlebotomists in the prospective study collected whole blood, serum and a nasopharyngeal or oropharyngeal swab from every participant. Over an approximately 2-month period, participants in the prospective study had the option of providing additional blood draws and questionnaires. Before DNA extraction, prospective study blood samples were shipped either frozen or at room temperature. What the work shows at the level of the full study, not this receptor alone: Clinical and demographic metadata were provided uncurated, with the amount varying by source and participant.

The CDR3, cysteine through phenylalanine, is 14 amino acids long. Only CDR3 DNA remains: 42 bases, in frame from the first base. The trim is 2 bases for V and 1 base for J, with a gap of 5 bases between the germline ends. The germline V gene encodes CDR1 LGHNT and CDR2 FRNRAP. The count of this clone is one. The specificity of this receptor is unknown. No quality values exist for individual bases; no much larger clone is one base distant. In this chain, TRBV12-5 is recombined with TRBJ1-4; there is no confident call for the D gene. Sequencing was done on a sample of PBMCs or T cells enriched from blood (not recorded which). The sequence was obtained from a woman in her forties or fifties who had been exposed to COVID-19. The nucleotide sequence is TGTGCTAGTGGTTTGCCAGGAACTAATGAAAAACTGTTTTTT. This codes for CASGLPGTNEKLFF.